The rows below give T cell receptor beta chains drawn from one sample of a study of shared clonotypes between healthy human individuals. This table comes from immunoSEQ multiplex PCR, and its TCRdb copy is limited to in-frame clones, with some not included. The repertoire holds roughly 500,000 clones, with about 82% as singletons. Sequenced input: PBMCs. The receptors were sampled from a woman aged 40 to 49 in good health. Some clones in this sample may be carry-over from other donors' samples. Both conserved end residues are part of each CDR3.

cdr3_aa,j_call,v_call,cdr3_length
CASSLQPRNTEAFF,TRBJ1-1,TRBV19,14
CASSAGGPGVVYTQYF,TRBJ2-3,TRBV9,16
CASSLDPTSGNEQFF,TRBJ2-1,TRBV7-2,15
CASSLRWRETQYF,TRBJ2-5,TRBV7-6,13
CASSKGTSGTGELFF,TRBJ2-2,TRBV7-3,15
CASSFIRNSGANVLTF,TRBJ2-6,TRBV28,16
CASSPTSGAYEQYF,TRBJ2-7,TRBV7-2,14
CASSLEGDRYYNEQFF,TRBJ2-1,TRBV5-1,16
CASRAGGGASGNTIYF,TRBJ1-3,TRBV7-8,16
CASRSPRYGASEQYF,TRBJ2-7,TRBV27,15
CASSQVAGGRGDEQFF,TRBJ2-1,TRBV4-1,16
CASSFVQGGTGNTIYF,TRBJ1-3,TRBV5-1,16
CSVDGGAETQYF,TRBJ2-5,TRBV29-1,12
CASRLGPGSYNEQFF,TRBJ2-1,TRBV28,15
CASSPSLGTREDTQYF,TRBJ2-3,TRBV18,16
CASSPPRQNTEAFF,TRBJ1-1,TRBV28,14
CASSYGQGSTEAFF,TRBJ1-1,TRBV6-5,14
CASSDPGVTDTQYF,TRBJ2-3,TRBV10-1,14
CASSQDLVSVQETQYF,TRBJ2-5,TRBV4-1,16
CASSPLPPKGSYEQYF,TRBJ2-7,TRBV28,16
CASSLRAGGPQSGELFF,TRBJ2-2,TRBV5-1,17
CASSYRGATEAFF,TRBJ1-1,TRBV6-5,13